Listed here are 17 T cell receptor beta chains from one sample, sequenced in a study of beta chain features in type 1 diabetes. Study findings and constraints: For Type 1 diabetes patients, all four CD4+ subsets carried TCRB CDR3s that were moderately but significantly shorter.

No antigen has been assigned to these receptors. The whole isolated RNA underwent reverse transcription, so sequencing captured expressed TCRB transcripts. Produced via immunoSEQ multiplex PCR; TCRdb's table is partial and in-frame only. The repertoire has approximately 100,000 clones, 28% of them found once; the top ten carry under 0.55%. Sequencing used central memory CD4+ T cells from blood. The receptors derive from a woman aged 18-29 years with type 1 diabetes.

The rearrangement joins TRBV19 to TRBJ2-1, with TRBD2 identical over 9 bases. V was clipped by 4 bases and J by 5 bases; unmatched bases: 12. From germline, CDR1 is LNHDA and CDR2 SQIVND (reference sequence). CDR3 size: 17 residues. CDR3 sequence (DNA): TGTGCCAGTAGTAGTTTGTCCTGGGCTAGCGGGAACAATGAGCAGTTCTTC. Encoded protein: CASSSLSWASGNNEQFF.

This clone was observed a few times. The J gene is TRBJ1-2, the V gene TRBV28; D remains unclear. The CDR3 extends over 15 amino acids. V was trimmed by 7 bases and J by 7 bases, leaving 22 bases between them. The germline gives CDR1 MDHEN, CDR2 SYDVKM. The CDR3 coding sequence is TGTGCCAGCACCACCTTGGGCCCCTCTGGAGGTGGCTACACCTTC. Translated: CASTTLGPSGGGYTF.

This clone was seen a few times. The CDR3 DNA reads as TGTGCCAGCAGTGGGACTAGCGGGAGGGCCAATGAGCAGTTCTTC. This encodes CASSGTSGRANEQFF. The chain joins TRBV6-1 to TRBJ2-1; 15 bases line up with TRBD2. This CDR3 is built from 15 residues. The germline V gene has CDR1 MNHNS and CDR2 SASEGT. Losses at the gene ends were 4 bases for V and 6 bases for J; bases not matched to a gene: 1.

The V and J genes are TRBV7-2 and TRBJ2-1; D remains ambiguous. This CDR3 is 13 amino acids long. The ends were cut back, 5 bases at V and 9 bases at J, with 14 bases in the middle. Germline V lookup: CDR1 SGHTA, CDR2 FQGNSA. The CDR3 region is CASSPTLVSEQFF. The CDR3 nucleotides are TGTGCCAGCAGCCCGACCCTAGTGTCTGAGCAGTTCTTC.

This clone was recorded a few times. J is TRBJ2-7 and V is TRBV6-6; D may be TRBD2 (6 bases). Trimming removed 2 bases at V and 0 bases at J, with 11 bases between. This CDR3 is 15 amino acids long. Germline V gene sequence: CDR1 MNHNY, CDR2 SVGAGI (reference sequence). This CDR3 reads CASSYEASASYEQYF. In DNA, the CDR3 is TGTGCCAGCAGTTACGAGGCTAGCGCCTCCTACGAGCAGTACTTC.

This clone was seen more than once but under ten times. The chain recombines TRBV7-2 with TRBJ1-5, with D possibly being TRBD1 (6 bases). Germline V gene data show CDR1 as SGHTA and CDR2 as FQGNSA. V lost 6 bases, J lost 1 base, and 10 bases lay in between. This CDR3 comprises 14 residues. CDR3 nucleotides: TGTGCCAGCAGTTTTACAGGGAGCAATCAGCCCCAGCATTTT. As protein: CASSFTGSNQPQHF.

There are a few counts of this clone. This chain links TRBV2 with TRBJ1-1; TRBD1 might be the D (5 bases). The CDR3 runs to 15 residues. The ends were cut back, 1 base at V and 1 base at J, with 10 bases in the middle. Germline V CDR1 and CDR2: SNHLY, FYNNEI. CDR3 nucleotides: TGTGCCAGCAGTGAAGGGTCAGGGTGGAACACTGAAGCTTTCTTT. This sequence encodes CASSEGSGWNTEAFF.

This clone was detected a few times. V is TRBV7-9 and J is TRBJ2-7, with 8 bases aligning to TRBD1. The CDR3 is 15 residues long. The germline gives CDR1 SEHNR, CDR2 FQNEAQ (reference sequence). V lost 5 bases to trimming and J lost 1 base; unmatched junction nucleotides: 7. The CDR3 sequence: CASSPGQGRSYEQYV. DNA for the CDR3: TGTGCCAGCAGCCCCGGACAGGGAAGGTCCTACGAGCAGTACGTC.

There are a few counts of this clone. V gene TRBV27 combines with J gene TRBJ2-7; 8 nucleotides align to TRBD2. CDR1 and CDR2 from the germline V gene are MNHEY and SMNVEV (reference sequence). The CDR3 length is 23 residues. V shed 6 bases, J shed 2 bases, and the junction held 33 bases outside the gene matches. CDR3 DNA: TGTGCCAGCAGCTCCTCGAGCCTGTGGGGGCAGAGGACTAGCTCACTGAAGGCCTACGAGCAGTACTTC. As protein: CASSSSSLWGQRTSSLKAYEQYF.

This clone has a handful of counts. The chain is built from TRBV5-6 and TRBJ2-5; possible D gene TRBD2, 5 bases. The CDR3 length is 13 residues. CDR1 is SGHDT and CDR2 is YYEEEE in the germline V gene. Trimming stripped 3 bases from V and 5 bases from J, with 11 bases between. CDR3 in DNA: TGTGCCAGCAGCTCACTAGTGTTGGAGACCCAGTACTTC. Its translation is CASSSLVLETQYF. Filled out from reference TRBV5-6 and TRBJ2-5, the complete variable domain reads DAGVTQSPTHLIKTRGQQVTLRCSPKSGHDTVSWYQQALGQGPQFIFQYYEEEERQRGNFPDRFSGHQFPNYSSELNVNALLLGDSALYLCASSSLVLETQYFGPGTRLLVL.

This clone has just one count. The chain links TRBV6-5 to TRBJ2-7, with D possibly being TRBD1 (6 bases). Germline V gene data show CDR1 as MNHEY and CDR2 as SVGAGI. The germline V and J ends were trimmed by 2 bases and 4 bases, with 15 bases remaining between them. This CDR3 is built from 15 residues. CDR3 residues: CASSYGTGKSYEQYF. The CDR3 DNA follows: TGTGCCAGCAGTTACGGTACAGGGAAATCTTACGAGCAGTACTTC.

The chain uses TRBV6-4 and TRBJ2-3, with 9 bases identical to TRBD1. CDR1 is MRHNA and CDR2 is SNTAGT in the germline V gene. The CDR3 covers 18 residues. Unmatched junction bases numbered 10, after V lost 0 bases and J lost 3 bases. In DNA, the CDR3 is TGTGCCAGCAGTGACTCGATCCCCCGGGACAGGGATACAGATACGCAGTATTTT. Amino acid sequence: CASSDSIPRDRDTDTQYF.

V gene TRBV6-5 combines with J gene TRBJ1-1, with D possibly being TRBD1 (6 bases). Germline lookup yields CDR1 MNHEY and CDR2 SVGAGI. Deletions cut 8 bases from V and 8 bases from J, with 18 bases between. This CDR3 spans 13 amino acids. The CDR3 sequence is CASQETVDREAFF. CDR3 DNA sequence: TGTGCCAGCCAGGAGACCGTCGACAGGGAAGCTTTCTTT.

This clone came up a few times. This chain links TRBV7-9 with TRBJ2-1; possible D gene TRBD1, 5 bases. CDR3 length: 14 residues. Germline V gives CDR1 SEHNR, CDR2 FQNEAQ (reference sequence). V lost 4 bases and J lost 8, with 15 bases in between. The CDR3 spells CASSSARGPHEQFF. The CDR3 bases are TGTGCCAGCAGCTCGGCTAGGGGTCCCCATGAGCAGTTCTTC. The full variable domain, rest sourced from reference TRBV7-9 and TRBJ2-1, is DTGVSQNPRHKITKRGQNVTFRCDPISEHNRLYWYRQTLGQGPEFLTYFQNEAQLEKSRLLSDRFSAERPKGSFSTLEIQRTEQGDSAMYLCASSSARGPHEQFFGPGTRLTVL.

This clone was counted a few times. The chain couples TRBV28 to TRBJ2-1; TRBD2 aligns across 7 bases. The CDR3 totals 15 residues. CDR1 and CDR2 (germline): MDHEN, SYDVKM. The J segment lost 6 bases and the V segment lost 5 bases, leaving 10 bases of the junction unmatched. This CDR3 reads CASSPMGGSGNEQFF. The DNA for the CDR3 is TGTGCCAGCAGTCCCATGGGCGGGAGTGGCAATGAGCAGTTCTTC.

Only one count was recorded for this clone. DNA for the CDR3: TGCGCCAGCAGCTTGGCCCCGGGGCTAGCGGGGCAAAATGAGCAGTTCTTC. Residues: CASSLAPGLAGQNEQFF. The chain links TRBV5-1 to TRBJ2-1; 9 bases align to TRBD2. The CDR3 has 17 residues. CDR1 and CDR2 from the germline V gene are SGHRS and YFSETQ. J was trimmed by 7 bases and V by 0 bases; bases with no gene match: 11.

This chain joins TRBV27 and TRBJ2-3; the match to TRBD1 covers 9 bases. The CDR3 contains 16 residues. The ends lost 0 bases at V and 6 bases at J; junction bases unmatched: 7. CDR1 is MNHEY and CDR2 is SMNVEV in the germline V gene (reference sequence). The CDR3 bases are TGTGCCAGCAGTTTATCGGGGACAGGGCGGTCGGATACGCAGTATTTT. Translated: CASSLSGTGRSDTQYF.